A single sample is the source of the 20 T cell receptor beta chains below, sequenced in a study of memory CD4+ T cells and cytomegalovirus serostatus. Single viable CD3+CD4+CD8-CD45RO+ cells were sorted as the memory CD4+ T cells. Sequenced by immunoSEQ multiplex PCR; TCRdb stores in-frame clones only, minus some. Among roughly 76,000 clones, roughly 80% were seen once, and the ten largest hold 2.5% to 3%. Material: memory CD4+ T cells from blood. The receptors here all came from an adult in good health and CMV-seropositive.

The chain is built from TRBV11-2 and TRBJ2-1; no reliable D call. In germline, CDR1 is SGHAT, CDR2 FQNNGV. The CDR3 runs 15 residues. V lost 0 bases and J 4 bases, leaving 10 bases between the germline ends. Written as DNA, the CDR3 is TGTGCCAGCAGCTTAGATGGGGAACGATACAATGAGCAGTTCTTC. Amino acid sequence: CASSLDGERYNEQFF. Looking up the rest from reference TRBV11-2 and TRBJ2-1 gives the full variable domain: EAGVAQSPRYKIIEKRQSVAFWCNPISGHATLYWYQQILGQGPKLLIQFQNNGVVDDSQLPKDRFSAERLKGVDSTLKIQPAKLEDSAVYLCASSLDGERYNEQFFGPGTRLTVL.

V gene TRBV28 combines with J gene TRBJ1-1; perhaps TRBD1 as D (6 bases). V lost 7 bases and J 1 base, leaving 13 bases between the germline ends. Per germline, CDR1 MDHEN and CDR2 SYDVKM. The CDR3 sequence is 14 residues long. The CDR3 here is CASTIGGSNTEAFF. Written as DNA, the CDR3 is TGTGCCAGCACTATAGGGGGTTCGAACACTGAAGCTTTCTTT.

The V and J genes are TRBV7-8 and TRBJ1-1; D may be TRBD1 (5 bases). Trimming removed 5 bases at V and 7 bases at J, with 11 bases between. Germline V gives CDR1 SGHVS, CDR2 FQNEAQ. CDR3 length: 12 amino acids. For the CDR3, the DNA is TGTGCCAGCAGCCTAAGGGGTGGTGAAGCTTTCTTT. It encodes CASSLRGGEAFF.

The DNA for the CDR3 is TGTGCCAGCAGCTCGACAGAGAATCAGCCCCAGCATTTT. The encoded protein is CASSSTENQPQHF. The chain carries TRBV7-9 and TRBJ1-5; tentatively, D is TRBD1 (5 bases). The germline CDR1 and CDR2 sequences are SEHNR and FQNEAQ (reference sequence). CDR3 length equals 13 residues. The V end was cut by 4 bases, the J end by 4 bases, with 8 bases between.

The chain recombines TRBV6-5 with TRBJ2-3, with 7 bases matching TRBD2. The CDR3 contains 13 residues. V was pared by 7 bases and J by 5 bases, with 6 bases of the junction left unmatched. CDR1 and CDR2 (germline): MNHEY, SVGAGI. This CDR3 reads CASKKAGRDTQYF. CDR3 DNA: TGTGCCAGCAAAAAAGCGGGGAGAGATACGCAGTATTTT.

The chain carries TRBV28 and TRBJ1-2, with D uncertain. Looked up from germline, CDR1 is MDHEN and CDR2 is SYDVKM. The V end lost 4 bases, the J end lost 5 bases, and 11 bases lay between the germline ends. CDR3 length: 13 residues. The CDR3 protein is CASSSDNPYGYTF. The CDR3 DNA sequence: TGTGCCAGCAGTTCCGACAATCCTTATGGCTACACCTTC.

J is TRBJ2-6 and V is TRBV5-6, with a tentative D call TRBD1 (5 bases). Per the germline V gene, CDR1 is SGHDT and CDR2 is YYEEEE. The CDR3 spans 16 residues. The V end lost 0 bases, the J end lost 2 bases, and 9 bases lay between the germline ends. The CDR3 here is CASSLGQLAGANVLTF. CDR3 DNA: TGTGCCAGCAGCTTGGGACAGTTAGCTGGGGCCAACGTCCTGACTTTC.

The chain couples TRBV7-9 to TRBJ1-3; possible D gene TRBD1, 5 bases. The germline V gene has CDR1 SEHNR and CDR2 FQNEAQ (reference sequence). The V and J ends lost 8 bases and 3 bases respectively, with 20 bases between them. CDR3 length: 16 amino acids. CDR3 coding DNA: TGTGCCAGCGCCGGGGGACGAAGTAAGCTTGGAAACACCATATATTTT. Amino acids: CASAGGRSKLGNTIYF.

The gene calls are TRBV6-4 and TRBJ1-2, with 12 bases fitting TRBD1. CDR3 size: 15 residues. CDR1 MRHNA and CDR2 SNTAGT come from the germline V gene. Losses at the gene ends were 8 bases for V and 6 bases for J; bases not matched to a gene: 10. The CDR3 DNA is TGTGCCAGCCGCAAGACCGGGACAGGGGGCGATGGCTACACCTTC. This encodes CASRKTGTGGDGYTF.

This chain connects TRBV27 to TRBJ1-2; D remains ambiguous. Germline V gene lookup returns CDR1 MNHEY and CDR2 SMNVEV (reference sequence). The CDR3 totals 15 residues. V was pared by 5 bases and J by 5 bases, with 18 bases between. The CDR3 here is CASSRSGIPKYGYTF. The CDR3 bases are TGTGCCAGCAGTCGATCCGGGATCCCCAAATATGGCTACACCTTC.

The chain recombines TRBV10-3 with TRBJ1-5, with 7 bases aligning to TRBD1. The ends lost 6 bases at V and 7 bases at J; junction bases unmatched: 9. There are 14 residues in the CDR3. CDR1 and CDR2 (germline): ENHRY, SYGVKD. The CDR3 coding sequence is TGTGCCATCAGCGCACAGGGGCGGCTGCAGCCCCAGCATTTT. It is translated as CAISAQGRLQPQHF.

The chain carries TRBV4-1 and TRBJ2-1; 10 bases line up with TRBD2. Germline lookup yields CDR1 MGHRA and CDR2 YSYEKL. The ends lost 4 bases at V and 8 bases at J; junction bases unmatched: 14. CDR3 length: 17 amino acids. The CDR3 protein is CASSLPPGAAGGDEQFF. The DNA for the CDR3 is TGCGCCAGCAGCCTCCCCCCGGGGGCAGCGGGGGGGGATGAGCAGTTCTTC.

This clone was seen a few times. This rearrangement joins TRBV11-3 to TRBJ2-5; TRBD2 matches at 8 bases. Germline loops: CDR1 SGHNT, CDR2 YENEEA. Trimming removed 5 bases from V and 0 bases from J; junction bases left unmatched: 11. CDR3 size: 17 residues. The CDR3 DNA sequence: TGTGCCAGCAGCCCACGGCGGGGCGGGAGGCACCAAGAGACCCAGTACTTC. This translates into CASSPRRGGRHQETQYF.

This clone was detected only a few times. The chain uses TRBV9 and TRBJ2-1; 7 bases are a match to TRBD2. The CDR3 spans 16 residues. Germline V gene lookup returns CDR1 SGDLS and CDR2 YYNGEE. V trimming: 0 bases; J trimming: 4 bases; junction bases outside the gene matches: 7. CDR3 DNA sequence: TGTGCCAGCAGCGTAGGGCAGCGGGGATTGTACAATGAGCAGTTCTTC. Its translation: CASSVGQRGLYNEQFF. Together with reference TRBV9 and TRBJ2-1, the CDR3 gives the full variable domain: DSGVTQTPKHLITATGQRVTLRCSPRSGDLSVYWYQQSLDQGLQFLIQYYNGEERAKGNILERFSAQQFPDLHSELNLSSLELGDSALYFCASSVGQRGLYNEQFFGPGTRLTVL.

The J gene is TRBJ2-3, the V gene TRBV7-2; D gene uncertain. The germline CDR1 and CDR2 sequences are SGHTA and FQGNSA. This CDR3 comprises 11 residues. V dropped 2 bases and J dropped 8 bases, with 5 bases sitting between them. CDR3 nucleotides: TGTGCCAGCAGCTTATCAGTTACGCAGTATTTT. Its translation is CASSLSVTQYF.

V and J are TRBV6-6 and TRBJ1-5; a possible D gene is TRBD1 (6 bases). Germline assignment: CDR1 MNHNY and CDR2 SVGAGI (reference sequence). The CDR3 runs 13 residues. Trimming cost V 10 bases and J 2 bases, with 12 bases left between them. The CDR3, as DNA: TGTGCCACCACTCCAGGGGGCAATCAGCCCCAGCATTTT. Encoded protein: CATTPGGNQPQHF.

The genes are TRBV7-6 and TRBJ2-7, with TRBD1 matching over 7 bases. V shed 2 bases, J shed 4 bases, and the junction held 5 bases outside the gene matches. Germline V gene sequence: CDR1 SGHVS, CDR2 FNYEAQ. This CDR3 has 14 amino acids. This CDR3 is CASSLRTGDYEQYF. CDR3 in DNA: TGTGCCAGCAGCTTACGGACAGGAGATTACGAGCAGTACTTC.

The sample holds one count of this clone. The chain recombines TRBV19 with TRBJ1-5, with D perhaps TRBD1 (6 bases). CDR3 length: 14 residues. Per the germline V gene, CDR1 is LNHDA and CDR2 is SQIVND (reference sequence). The V and J ends lost 10 bases and 0 bases respectively, with 13 bases between them. DNA for the CDR3: TGTGCCACCAGGAGGGGGAATAGCAATCAGCCCCAGCATTTT. Encoded protein: CATRRGNSNQPQHF. The variable domain in full, with the rest retrieved from reference TRBV19 and TRBJ1-5, is DGGITQSPKYLFRKEGQNVTLSCEQNLNHDAMYWYRQDPGQGLRLIYYSQIVNDFQKGDIAEGYSVSREKKESFPLTVTSAQKNPTAFYLCATRRGNSNQPQHFGDGTRLSIL.

This chain links TRBV20-1 with TRBJ1-4; D is ambiguous. The germline gives CDR1 DFQATT, CDR2 SNEGSKA (reference sequence). Between the trimmed V and J ends, which lost 6 bases and 8 bases, there was a span of 10 bases. The CDR3 is 11 amino acids. The CDR3: CSAPAREKLFF. The CDR3 region has the DNA TGCAGTGCCCCGGCTAGGGAAAAACTGTTTTTT.

As to this clone: The same CDR3 is also encoded by other DNA sequences in this sample. The CDR3 DNA reads as TGTGCCAGCAGTTACTCAGGTGGCAACACTGAAGCTTTCTTT. Translation: CASSYSGGNTEAFF. This rearrangement joins TRBV6-5 to TRBJ1-1; D ambiguous. Germline CDR1 MNHEY, CDR2 SVGAGI. The CDR3 runs to 14 residues. V was trimmed by 0 bases and J by 2 bases, leaving 7 bases between them.